These 27 T cell receptor beta chains came from one sample sequenced in a study of blood T cell repertoires in COVID-19. TCRdb keeps only in-frame clones here, not all; method: immunoSEQ multiplex PCR. The sample has some 190,000 clones; about four fifths are singletons. Sequences were obtained from peripheral blood. The source is a woman aged 80 or older with COVID-19, enrolled during active disease.

The CDR3, as DNA: TGCGCCAGCAGCTTGGAAATGAGGGGGCCTAGCTCCTACAATGAGCAGTTCTTC. This codes for CASSLEMRGPSSYNEQFF. V usage is TRBV5-1 and J usage is TRBJ2-1; 7 nucleotides agree with TRBD1. Germline-derived CDR1 and CDR2 are SGHRS and YFSETQ. CDR3 length: 18 amino acids. The J segment lost 0 bases and the V segment lost 0 bases, leaving 9 bases of the junction unmatched.

This clone has a single count. The gene calls are TRBV19 and TRBJ2-2, with D tentatively TRBD1 (6 bases). The CDR3 has 15 amino acids. The germline V gene encodes CDR1 LNHDA and CDR2 SQIVND (reference sequence). The germline V and J ends were trimmed by 10 bases and 2 bases, with 17 bases remaining between them. The CDR3 nucleotides are TGTGCCACTTATCCGGGACATCCTAACACCGGGGAGCTGTTTTTT. It translates to CATYPGHPNTGELFF.

The rearrangement uses TRBV11-2 and TRBJ1-2; D may be TRBD1 (5 bases). V was shortened by 0 bases and J by 4 bases, with 12 bases between the two germline ends. Looked up from germline, CDR1 is SGHAT and CDR2 is FQNNGV. The CDR3 spans 15 residues. This CDR3 is CASSLEGAGIYGYTF. Written as DNA, the CDR3 is TGTGCCAGCAGCTTAGAAGGGGCTGGCATCTATGGCTACACCTTC.

The chain couples TRBV7-3 to TRBJ2-1, with 7 bases fitting TRBD2. The V gene's germline CDR1 is SGHTA and CDR2 FQGTGA. V was pared by 5 bases and J by 4 bases, with 11 bases of the junction left unmatched. The CDR3 consists of 16 residues. Here the CDR3 DNA reads TGTGCCAGCAGCGAGGGGCCGCTAGCGGTATACAATGAGCAGTTCTTC. This sequence encodes CASSEGPLAVYNEQFF. The full variable domain, rest sourced from reference TRBV7-3 and TRBJ2-1, is GAGVSQTPSNKVTEKGKYVELRCDPISGHTALYWYRQSLGQGPEFLIYFQGTGAADDSGLPNDRFFAVRPEGSVSTLKIQRTERGDSAVYLCASSEGPLAVYNEQFFGPGTRLTVL.

The V and J genes are TRBV10-2 and TRBJ1-3; 7 bases line up with TRBD1. J gave up 0 bases and V 4 bases, and 6 bases lay outside the gene matches. This CDR3 region has 16 residues. In germline, CDR1 is WSHSY, CDR2 SAAADI. This CDR3 reads CASSGGTASSGNTIYF. The CDR3 region has the DNA TGCGCCAGCAGTGGGGGGACAGCTAGCTCTGGAAACACCATATATTTT.

V and J are TRBV19 and TRBJ2-5; D is possibly TRBD1 (6 bases). CDR1 is LNHDA and CDR2 is SQIVND in the germline V gene (reference sequence). The CDR3 sequence is 15 residues long. V lost 3 bases, J lost 1 base, and 12 bases lay in between. CDR3 in DNA: TGTGCCAGTAGTATGCAGGGACACCGCCAAGAGACCCAGTACTTC. Translating it yields CASSMQGHRQETQYF. The full variable domain, its missing parts supplied by reference TRBV19 and TRBJ2-5, is DGGITQSPKYLFRKEGQNVTLSCEQNLNHDAMYWYRQDPGQGLRLIYYSQIVNDFQKGDIAEGYSVSREKKESFPLTVTSAQKNPTAFYLCASSMQGHRQETQYFGPGTRLLVL.

The sample holds many counts of this clone. This chain uses TRBV6-6 with TRBJ2-7; D may be TRBD1 (6 bases). CDR3 length equals 11 residues. From germline, CDR1 is MNHNY and CDR2 SVGAGI (reference sequence). CDR3 protein: CATGLNYEQYF. The CDR3 coding sequence is TGTGCTACAGGGTTAAACTACGAGCAGTACTTC.

With respect to this clone: This CDR3 is also generated by other DNA sequences in the sample. The chain is built from TRBV4-1 and TRBJ1-3; D is unclear. The CDR3 contains 14 residues. The germline V and J ends were trimmed by 1 base and 0 bases, with 4 bases remaining between them. The germline V gene has CDR1 MGHRA and CDR2 YSYEKL. The chain's CDR3 is CASSQGSSGNTIYF. The CDR3 coding sequence is TGCGCCAGCAGCCAAGGTAGCTCTGGAAACACCATATATTTT.

V is TRBV18 and J is TRBJ1-4; D uncertain. CDR1 is KGHSH and CDR2 is LQKENI in the germline V gene. This CDR3 is built from 15 residues. V lost 3 bases and J 6 bases, leaving 14 bases between the germline ends. The CDR3 DNA follows: TGTGCCAGCTCACCGCCGGGTTGGCGGTATGAAAAACTGTTTTTT. Encoded protein: CASSPPGWRYEKLFF.

A word on this clone: The germline gene is not matched at one end of the junction; a read error may be the cause. The chain recombines TRBV2 with TRBJ2-1, with a weak D call TRBD1 (5 bases). The CDR3 is 15 amino acids. Germline V gene lookup returns CDR1 SNHLY and CDR2 FYNNEI. The CDR3: CASSQAWEMGHEQFF. In DNA, the CDR3 is TGTGCCAGCAGTCAAGCGTGGGAAATGGGGCATGAGCAGTTCTTC.

The rearrangement joins TRBV11-2 to TRBJ1-2; 8 bases line up with TRBD1. Looked up from germline, CDR1 is SGHAT and CDR2 is FQNNGV. The junction had 7 bases not matched to a gene; V was cut back by 5 bases and J by 2 bases. There are 15 residues in the CDR3. CDR3 amino acids: CASSARQGWNYGYTF. The DNA of the CDR3 is TGTGCCAGCAGCGCCCGACAGGGGTGGAACTATGGCTACACCTTC.

The chain uses TRBV12-3 or TRBV12-4 and TRBJ1-4; D is unresolved. Trimming shortened V by 3 bases and J by 7 bases, and 9 bases separated the two germline ends. The CDR3 sequence is 13 residues long. The CDR3 loop reads CASSLTGGEKLFF. The DNA of the CDR3 is TGTGCCAGCAGTTTGACGGGAGGTGAAAAACTGTTTTTT.

The chain couples TRBV5-1 to TRBJ2-1, with 7 bases that match TRBD1. J gave up 9 bases and V 0 bases, and 15 bases lay outside the gene matches. The length of the CDR3 is 17 residues. Germline V gene data show CDR1 as SGHRS and CDR2 as YFSETQ. CDR3 amino acids: CASSLADGTEPHGEQFF. CDR3 DNA sequence: TGCGCCAGCAGCTTGGCCGACGGGACAGAACCTCATGGTGAGCAGTTCTTC.

This clone showed up just once. The V and J genes are TRBV6-1 and TRBJ1-5, with D tentatively TRBD1 (5 bases). Germline V gives CDR1 MNHNS, CDR2 SASEGT. This CDR3 is built from 15 residues. V was cut by 3 bases and J by 8 bases, with 17 bases left in between. The CDR3, as DNA: TGTGCCAGCAGTGACCAGACAGACCACCGGGAGCCCCAGCATTTT. It codes for CASSDQTDHREPQHF.

This clone showed up just once. The chain links TRBV6-5 to TRBJ2-2; 7 bases line up with TRBD2. The CDR3 extends over 16 amino acids. Germline V CDR1 and CDR2: MNHEY, SVGAGI. Germline trimming cut 2 bases from V and 5 bases from J; bases unmatched to any gene: 8. CDR3 sequence reads: CASSYLGGGLTGELFF. CDR3 bases: TGTGCCAGCAGTTACCTGGGGGGGGGTTTGACCGGGGAGCTGTTTTTT.

The chain has TRBV28 and TRBJ2-5; 9 positions agree with TRBD1. Trimming removed 9 bases from V and 5 bases from J; junction bases left unmatched: 4. The CDR3 spans 12 residues. Germline V lookup: CDR1 MDHEN, CDR2 SYDVKM. In DNA form, the CDR3 reads TGTGCCAGTGGGACAGGGCACGAGACCCAGTACTTC. It yields the protein CASGTGHETQYF.

V usage is TRBV5-6 and J usage is TRBJ2-3; TRBD2 aligns across 10 bases. This CDR3 region has 15 residues. The V segment lost 1 base and the J segment 3 bases; nucleotides outside the gene matches: 2. CDR1 and CDR2 from the germline V gene are SGHDT and YYEEEE. CDR3: CASSLTSGVTDTQYF. In DNA form, the CDR3 reads TGTGCCAGCAGCTTGACTAGCGGGGTTACAGATACGCAGTATTTT.

The chain employs TRBV5-1 and TRBJ1-6; no definite D call. Trimming took 1 base from V and 8 from J, leaving 7 bases between them. The CDR3 sequence is 13 residues long. CDR1 is SGHRS, CDR2 YFSETQ, per germline. In DNA form, the CDR3 reads TGCGCCAGCAGCTTGTCTCAGGATTCACCCCTCCACTTT. It specifies CASSLSQDSPLHF.

This clone has only one observation. This chain links TRBV15 with TRBJ1-1, with D perhaps TRBD1 (6 bases). The V and J ends lost 3 bases and 3 bases respectively, with 17 bases between them. The CDR3 consists of 16 residues. The germline V gene has CDR1 LNHNV and CDR2 YYDKDF (reference sequence). The CDR3 coding sequence is TGTGCCACCAGCAGGGGGACAAACAGAATGGACACTGAAGCTTTCTTT. This gives the protein CATSRGTNRMDTEAFF.

The chain is built from TRBV12-3 or TRBV12-4 and TRBJ2-2; 8 bases match TRBD1. The length of the CDR3 is 13 residues. V lost 3 bases and J lost 6; bases outside the gene matches: 0. The CDR3 DNA reads as TGTGCCAGCAGTTTGGACAGGGCCGGGGAGCTGTTTTTT. It yields the protein CASSLDRAGELFF.

This clone was seen more than once but under ten times. The chain joins TRBV11-2 to TRBJ2-7; D remains ambiguous. V was trimmed by 5 bases and J by 2 bases, leaving 13 bases between them. The CDR3 spans 14 residues. Germline-derived CDR1 and CDR2 are SGHAT and FQNNGV. In nucleotides, the CDR3 is TGTGCCAGCAGCACCCCCCAGTCACCCTACGAGCAGTACTTC. Protein: CASSTPQSPYEQYF.

The chain joins TRBV5-8 to TRBJ1-6; D unresolved. The CDR3 totals 16 residues. Trimming cost V 1 base and J 9 bases, with 17 bases left between them. Per the germline V gene, CDR1 is SGHTS and CDR2 is YDEGEE. CDR3 in amino acids: CASSLLVAGRVSPLHF. As DNA, the CDR3 is TGTGCCAGCAGCTTGTTGGTCGCCGGTCGTGTTTCACCCCTCCACTTT.

This rearrangement joins TRBV14 to TRBJ1-5; no firm D call. In germline, CDR1 is SGHDN, CDR2 FVKESK. V dropped 1 base and J dropped 6 bases, with 4 bases sitting between them. This CDR3 spans 12 amino acids. The CDR3 region has the DNA TGTGCCAGCAGCCAAGTCGGTCAGCCCCAGCATTTT. Translation gives CASSQVGQPQHF.

The table lists this clone with a few counts. The chain carries TRBV2 and TRBJ1-5; D is possibly TRBD1 (5 bases). Germline V gene sequence: CDR1 SNHLY, CDR2 FYNNEI. The CDR3 has 16 amino acids. Trimming pared 5 bases from V and 6 bases from J, leaving 20 bases between. The CDR3 spells CASSRATPGGTQPQHF. The CDR3 DNA reads TGTGCCAGCAGTAGGGCAACTCCGGGAGGGACTCAGCCCCAGCATTTT.

The rearrangement uses TRBV6-5 and TRBJ1-5; TRBD1 might be the D (5 bases). V was pared by 8 bases and J by 7 bases, with 15 bases between. Germline CDR1 reads MNHEY; CDR2 reads SVGAGI. The CDR3 contains 13 residues. DNA for the CDR3: TGTGCCAGCGCCTTGGAGGGGCAACAGCCCCAGCATTTT. Translating it yields CASALEGQQPQHF.

This clone was observed a single time. The chain employs TRBV13 and TRBJ1-1; D gene ambiguous. This CDR3 is 14 amino acids long. Germline CDR1 reads PRHDT; CDR2 reads FYEKMQ (reference sequence). The V gene lost 4 bases and the J gene lost 2 bases, with 11 bases spanning the gap. CDR3 DNA: TGTGCCAGCAGCTCTGACACCTTTAACACTGAAGCTTTCTTT. Residues: CASSSDTFNTEAFF.

The chain carries TRBV7-2 and TRBJ1-5, with D tentatively TRBD1 (5 bases). Germline CDR1 is SGHTA and CDR2 is FQGNSA. This CDR3 contains 16 residues. V was cut by 5 bases and J by 4 bases, with 18 bases left in between. DNA for the CDR3: TGTGCCAGCAGCCGGGCGGGGGACGTAGGAAATCAGCCCCAGCATTTT. This sequence encodes CASSRAGDVGNQPQHF.